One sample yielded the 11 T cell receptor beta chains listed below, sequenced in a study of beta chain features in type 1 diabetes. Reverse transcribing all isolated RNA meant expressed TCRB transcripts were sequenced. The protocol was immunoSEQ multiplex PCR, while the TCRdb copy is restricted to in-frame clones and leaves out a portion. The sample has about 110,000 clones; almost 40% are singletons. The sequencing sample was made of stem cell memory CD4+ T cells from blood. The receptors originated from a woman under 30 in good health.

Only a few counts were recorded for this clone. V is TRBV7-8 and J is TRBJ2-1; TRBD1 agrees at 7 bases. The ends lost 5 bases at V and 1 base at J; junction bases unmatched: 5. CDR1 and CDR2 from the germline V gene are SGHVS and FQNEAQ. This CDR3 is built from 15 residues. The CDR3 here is CASSQGTVSYNEQFF. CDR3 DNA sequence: TGTGCCAGCAGCCAAGGGACAGTTTCCTACAATGAGCAGTTCTTC.

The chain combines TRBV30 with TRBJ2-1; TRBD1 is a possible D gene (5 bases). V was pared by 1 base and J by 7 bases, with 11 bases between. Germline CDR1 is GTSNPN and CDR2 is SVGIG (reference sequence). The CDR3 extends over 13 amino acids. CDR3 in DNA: TGTGCCTGGAGTGGCGACAGTCGGAATGAGCAGTTCTTC. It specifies CAWSGDSRNEQFF.

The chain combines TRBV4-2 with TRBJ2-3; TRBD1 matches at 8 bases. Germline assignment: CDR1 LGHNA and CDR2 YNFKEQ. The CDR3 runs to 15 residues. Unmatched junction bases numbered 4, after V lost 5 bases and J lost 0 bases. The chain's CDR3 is CASSKGQASTDTQYF. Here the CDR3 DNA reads TGTGCCAGCAGCAAGGGACAGGCGAGCACAGATACGCAGTATTTT.

CDR3 region: CASSLGGYPSNYGYTF. CDR3 sequence (DNA): TGTGCCAGCAGCTTAGGGGGCTACCCATCTAACTATGGCTACACCTTC. J is TRBJ1-2 and V is TRBV7-9, with a possible D match to TRBD1 (5 bases). Germline loops: CDR1 SEHNR, CDR2 FQNEAQ (reference sequence). The V end lost 1 base, the J end lost 0 bases, and 12 bases lay between the germline ends. This CDR3 has 16 residues.

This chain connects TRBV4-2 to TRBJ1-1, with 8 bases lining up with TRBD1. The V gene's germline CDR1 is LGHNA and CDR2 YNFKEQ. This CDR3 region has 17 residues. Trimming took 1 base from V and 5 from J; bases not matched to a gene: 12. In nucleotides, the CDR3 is TGTGCCAGCAGCCAAGCCCTAGGCTCAGGGGGCGGAACTGAAGCTTTCTTT. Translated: CASSQALGSGGGTEAFF.

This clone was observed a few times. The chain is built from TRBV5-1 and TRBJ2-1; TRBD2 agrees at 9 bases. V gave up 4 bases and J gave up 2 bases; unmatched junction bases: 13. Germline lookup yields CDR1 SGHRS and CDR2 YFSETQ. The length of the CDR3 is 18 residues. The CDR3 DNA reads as TGCGCCAGCAGCAAAATAGCGGGAGTTAAGGCCCCCTACAATGAGCAGTTCTTC. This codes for CASSKIAGVKAPYNEQFF.

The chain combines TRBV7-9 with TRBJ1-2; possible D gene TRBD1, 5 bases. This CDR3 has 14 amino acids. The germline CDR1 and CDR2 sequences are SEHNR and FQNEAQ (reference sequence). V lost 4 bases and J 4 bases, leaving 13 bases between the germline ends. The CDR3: CASSSGGFSYGYTF. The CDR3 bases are TGTGCCAGCAGCTCGGGGGGGTTCAGCTATGGCTACACCTTC.

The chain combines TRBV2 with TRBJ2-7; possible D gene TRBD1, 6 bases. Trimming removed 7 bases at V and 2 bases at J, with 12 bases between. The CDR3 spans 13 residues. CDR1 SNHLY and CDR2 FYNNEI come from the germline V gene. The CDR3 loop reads CASNPDRPYEQYF. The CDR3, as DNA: TGTGCCAGCAATCCCGACAGGCCCTACGAGCAGTACTTC.

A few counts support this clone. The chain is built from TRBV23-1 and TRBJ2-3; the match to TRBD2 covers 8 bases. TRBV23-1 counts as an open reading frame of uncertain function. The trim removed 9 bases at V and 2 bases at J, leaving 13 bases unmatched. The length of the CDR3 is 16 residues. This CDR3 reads CARTSGRTSHTDTQYF. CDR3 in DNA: TGCGCCAGAACCTCAGGGCGGACTAGCCACACAGATACGCAGTATTTT.

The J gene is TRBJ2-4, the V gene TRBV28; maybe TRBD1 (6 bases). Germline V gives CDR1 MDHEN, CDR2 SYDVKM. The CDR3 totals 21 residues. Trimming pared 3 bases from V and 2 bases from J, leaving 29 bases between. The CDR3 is CASSLPDRTLNPVNPKNIQYF. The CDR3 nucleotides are TGTGCCAGCAGTTTGCCCGACAGGACACTCAACCCAGTCAATCCCAAAAACATTCAGTACTTC.

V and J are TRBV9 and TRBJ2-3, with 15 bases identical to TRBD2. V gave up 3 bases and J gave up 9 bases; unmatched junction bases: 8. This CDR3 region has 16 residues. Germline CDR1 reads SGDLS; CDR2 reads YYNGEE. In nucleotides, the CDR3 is TGTGCCAGCAGCGCCGGACTAGCGGGAGGGCAGGGGACGCAGTATTTT. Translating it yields CASSAGLAGGQGTQYF.